This T cell receptor (beta chain) was recorded in a study of response to subunit inactivated influenza vaccine. Notes on the study in general: Authors suggested seasonal influenza vaccinations each recruit few new T cells.

One entry per CDR3 protein results from TCRdb running MiXCR on the RT-PCR reads. Here the sample spans 610,000 or so distinct CDR3 sequences, 14% being singletons. CDR3 size: 14 residues. From germline, CDR1 is SGHRS and CDR2 YFSETQ. After removal of 4 bases from V and 1 base from J, the junction contained 3 bases not matched to a gene. This clonotype came up a few times. Its antigen remains unknown. This TCR was recovered from a man over 45 who received an inactivated influenza vaccine. The sample consisted of PBMCs from blood, taken less than 13 days after vaccination. This rearrangement joins TRBV5-1 to TRBJ2-5; 8 bases map to TRBD1. The DNA for the CDR3 is TGCGCCAGCAGCGTGACAGGGGCCCAAGAGACCCAGTACTTC. As protein: CASSVTGAQETQYF.